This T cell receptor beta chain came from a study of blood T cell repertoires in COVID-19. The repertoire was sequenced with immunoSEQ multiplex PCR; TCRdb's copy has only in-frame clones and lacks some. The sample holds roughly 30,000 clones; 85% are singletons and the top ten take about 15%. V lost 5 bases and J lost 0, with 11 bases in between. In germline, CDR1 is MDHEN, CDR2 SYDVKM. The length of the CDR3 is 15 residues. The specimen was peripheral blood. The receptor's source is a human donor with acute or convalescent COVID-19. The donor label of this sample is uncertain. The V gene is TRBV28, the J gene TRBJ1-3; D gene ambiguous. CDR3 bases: TGTGCCAGCAGTGATCGTGGGCACTCTGGAAACACCATATATTTT. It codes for CASSDRGHSGNTIYF.